This T cell receptor beta chain was captured in a study of T-cell reconstitution after alpha-beta-depleted transplantation in children. This clonotype was counted ten times or more. Its antigen remains unidentified. Study-level points and caveats: Where some patients showed high TCRbeta diversity at day 60, it came from recipient T cells and thymic progenitors that had survived. Several hundred expanded graft clones reportedly gave rise to the alpha-beta T cells present about two months after transplant. One year post-transplant, T-cell counts and diversity were largely derived from T cells produced anew.

The germline V and J ends were trimmed by 3 bases and 0 bases, with 13 bases remaining between them. The CDR3 runs to 15 residues. CDR1 is SGHRS, CDR2 YFSETQ, per germline. During its preparation, the TCRbeta library received unique molecular identifiers. TCRdb ran MiXCR on the PCR reads and lists one entry per CDR3 protein. This sample yields fewer than 350,000 distinct CDR3 sequences, of which over 7% are seen a single time; about 9.1% belongs to the top ten. This receptor was identified in a female patient aged 2-9 years who had a stem cell transplant for Fanconi anemia, so the T cells may come from the graft donor. The chain has TRBV5-1 and TRBJ2-7; no reliable D call. Sequencing used peripheral blood, obtained 360 days after TCRalphabeta/CD19-depleted stem cell transplant. CDR3 in amino acids: CASSWTVGFSYEQYF. CDR3 sequence (DNA): TGCGCCAGCAGCTGGACGGTGGGGTTCTCCTACGAGCAGTACTTC.